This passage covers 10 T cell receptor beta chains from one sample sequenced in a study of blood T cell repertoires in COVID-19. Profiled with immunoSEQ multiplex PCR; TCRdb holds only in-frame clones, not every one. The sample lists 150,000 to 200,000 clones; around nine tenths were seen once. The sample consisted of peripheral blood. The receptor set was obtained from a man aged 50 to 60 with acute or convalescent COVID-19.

As DNA, the CDR3 is TGTGCCAGCAGATTAGACAGTAACAATCAGCCCCAGCATTTT. Amino acids: CASRLDSNNQPQHF. The chain links TRBV6-5 to TRBJ1-5, with D tentatively TRBD1 (5 bases). The CDR3 extends over 14 amino acids. In germline, CDR1 is MNHEY, CDR2 SVGAGI. V was shortened by 6 bases and J by 3 bases, with 12 bases between the two germline ends.

The CDR3 region is CATSRDRFTGYTF. The CDR3 region has the DNA TGTGCCACCAGCAGAGACAGGTTTACTGGCTACACCTTC. The genes are TRBV15 and TRBJ1-2; D is uncertain. There are 13 residues in the CDR3. The germline V gene has CDR1 LNHNV and CDR2 YYDKDF (reference sequence). The V end lost 0 bases, the J end lost 7 bases, and 9 bases lay between the germline ends.

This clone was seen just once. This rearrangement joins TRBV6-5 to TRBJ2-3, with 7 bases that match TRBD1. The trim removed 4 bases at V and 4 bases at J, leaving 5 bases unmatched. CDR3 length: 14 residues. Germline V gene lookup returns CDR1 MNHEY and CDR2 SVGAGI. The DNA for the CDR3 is TGTGCCAGCAGTTCAACAGGGGCCGCAGATACGCAGTATTTT. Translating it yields CASSSTGAADTQYF.

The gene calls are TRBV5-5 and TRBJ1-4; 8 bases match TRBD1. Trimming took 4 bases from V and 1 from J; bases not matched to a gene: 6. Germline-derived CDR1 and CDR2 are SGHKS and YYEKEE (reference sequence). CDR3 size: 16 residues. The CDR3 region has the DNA TGTGCCAGCAGCCCCCGCGACAGGGGAACTAATGAAAAACTGTTTTTT. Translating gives CASSPRDRGTNEKLFF.

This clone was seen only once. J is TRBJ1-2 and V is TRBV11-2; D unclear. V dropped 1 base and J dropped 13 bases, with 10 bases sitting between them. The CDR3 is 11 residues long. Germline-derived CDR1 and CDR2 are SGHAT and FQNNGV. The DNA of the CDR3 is TGTGCCAGCAGCTTAGTTGGCTCCTCCACCTTC. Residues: CASSLVGSSTF.

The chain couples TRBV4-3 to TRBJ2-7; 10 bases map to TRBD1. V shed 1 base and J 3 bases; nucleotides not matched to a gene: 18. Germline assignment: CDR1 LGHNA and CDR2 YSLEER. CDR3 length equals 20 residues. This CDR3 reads CASSQAPGTGDEGLYYEQYV. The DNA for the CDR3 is TGCGCCAGCAGCCAAGCCCCCGGGACAGGGGACGAAGGTCTCTACTACGAGCAGTACGTC.

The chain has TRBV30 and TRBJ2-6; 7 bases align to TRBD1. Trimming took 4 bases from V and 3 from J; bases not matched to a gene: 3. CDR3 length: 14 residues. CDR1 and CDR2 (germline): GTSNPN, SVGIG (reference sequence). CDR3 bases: TGTGCCTGGAACAGGGGCTATGGGGCCAACGTCCTGACTTTC. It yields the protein CAWNRGYGANVLTF.

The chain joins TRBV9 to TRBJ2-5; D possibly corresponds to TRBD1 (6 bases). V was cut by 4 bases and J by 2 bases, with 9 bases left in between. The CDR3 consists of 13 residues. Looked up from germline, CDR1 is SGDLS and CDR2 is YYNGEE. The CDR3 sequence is CASSQGSQETQYF. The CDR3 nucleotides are TGTGCCAGCAGCCAGGGGTCGCAAGAGACCCAGTACTTC.

As DNA, the CDR3 is TGTGCCAGTAACGGTAACGGCAGGGCAGACGCCTATGAAGCTTTCTTT. It translates to CASNGNGRADAYEAFF. The chain recombines TRBV19 with TRBJ1-1, with D maybe TRBD1 (5 bases). Trimming took 7 bases from V and 7 from J, leaving 25 bases between them. Germline assignment: CDR1 LNHDA and CDR2 SQIVND (reference sequence). The CDR3 has 16 amino acids.

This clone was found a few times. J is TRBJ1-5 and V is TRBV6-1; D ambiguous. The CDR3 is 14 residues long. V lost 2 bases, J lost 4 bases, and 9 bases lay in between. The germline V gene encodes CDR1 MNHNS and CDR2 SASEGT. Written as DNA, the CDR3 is TGTGCCAGCAGTGAACATGTCAGAAATCAGCCCCAGCATTTT. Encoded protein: CASSEHVRNQPQHF.